The clone carrying this T cell receptor (beta chain) was seen more than once but under ten times. The antigen remains undetermined. These data come from a study of T cells after yellow fever vaccination. Overall study context: Each low-cell-number fraction was prepared by means of SMART-Seq v4 Ultra Low Input.

Study-wide findings and caveats: FACS-sorted repertoires might harbor abundant contaminating clonotypes from the bulk population.

CDR3 size: 10 residues. Trimming pared 6 bases from V and 10 bases from J, leaving 7 bases between. The germline V gene encodes CDR1 SNHLY and CDR2 FYNNEI. MiXCR was run by TCRdb on the 5' RACE reads, yielding one entry per CDR3 protein. In the table there are 100,000 to 150,000 distinct CDR3 sequences, 15% of which are singletons. The specimen was CD8+ T cells sorted from PBMCs, collected 5 days after the yellow fever booster vaccination. This chain links TRBV2 with TRBJ2-1, with D tentatively TRBD2 (5 bases). The TCR was taken from a man aged 18-30 years who received the YFV17D yellow fever vaccine. The CDR3 region is CASRTGEQFF. CDR3 bases: TGTGCCAGCAGGACGGGGGAGCAGTTCTTC. Based on the CDR3 plus reference TRBV2 and TRBJ2-1, the full variable domain is EPEVTQTPSHQVTQMGQEVILRCVPISNHLYFYWYRQILGQKVEFLVSFYNNEISEKSEIFDDQFSVERPDGSNFTLKIRSTKLEDSAMYFCASRTGEQFFGPGTRLTVL.